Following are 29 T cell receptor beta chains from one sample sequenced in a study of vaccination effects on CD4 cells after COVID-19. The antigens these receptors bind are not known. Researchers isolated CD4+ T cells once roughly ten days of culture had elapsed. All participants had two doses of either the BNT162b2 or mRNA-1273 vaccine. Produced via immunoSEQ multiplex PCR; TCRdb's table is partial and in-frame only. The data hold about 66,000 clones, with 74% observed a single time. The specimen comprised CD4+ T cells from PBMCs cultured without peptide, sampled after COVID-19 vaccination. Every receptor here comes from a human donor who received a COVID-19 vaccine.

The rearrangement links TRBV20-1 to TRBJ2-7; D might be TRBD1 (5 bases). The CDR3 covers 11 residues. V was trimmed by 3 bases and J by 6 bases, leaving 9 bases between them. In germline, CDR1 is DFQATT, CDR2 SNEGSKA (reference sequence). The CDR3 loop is CSARGQSEQYV. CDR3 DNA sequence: TGCAGTGCTAGGGGGCAGTCCGAGCAGTACGTC.

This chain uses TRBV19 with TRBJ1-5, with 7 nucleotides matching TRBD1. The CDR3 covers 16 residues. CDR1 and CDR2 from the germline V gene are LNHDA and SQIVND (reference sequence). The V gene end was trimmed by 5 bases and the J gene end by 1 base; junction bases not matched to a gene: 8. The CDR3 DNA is TGTGCCAGTAGTCCCAGGGGGGCGGTGAGCAATCAGCCCCAGCATTTT. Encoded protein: CASSPRGAVSNQPQHF.

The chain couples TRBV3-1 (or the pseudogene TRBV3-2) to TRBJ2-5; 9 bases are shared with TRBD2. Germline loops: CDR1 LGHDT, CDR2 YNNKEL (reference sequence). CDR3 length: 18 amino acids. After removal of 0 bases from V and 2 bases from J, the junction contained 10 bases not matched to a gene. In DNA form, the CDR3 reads TGTGCCAGCAGCCAAGACATTCGATCCAGCGGGGGGCAAGAGACCCAGTACTTC. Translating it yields CASSQDIRSSGGQETQYF.

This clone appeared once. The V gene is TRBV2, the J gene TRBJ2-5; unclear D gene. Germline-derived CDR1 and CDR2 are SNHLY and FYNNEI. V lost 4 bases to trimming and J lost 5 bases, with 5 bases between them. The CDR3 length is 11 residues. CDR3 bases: TGTGCCAGCAGTGTTCAGGAGACCCAGTACTTC. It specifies CASSVQETQYF.

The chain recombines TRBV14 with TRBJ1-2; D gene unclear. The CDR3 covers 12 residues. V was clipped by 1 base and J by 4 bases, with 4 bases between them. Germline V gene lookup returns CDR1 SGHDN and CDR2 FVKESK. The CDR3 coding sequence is TGTGCCAGCAGCCAAGGGGCCTATGGCTACACCTTC. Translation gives CASSQGAYGYTF.

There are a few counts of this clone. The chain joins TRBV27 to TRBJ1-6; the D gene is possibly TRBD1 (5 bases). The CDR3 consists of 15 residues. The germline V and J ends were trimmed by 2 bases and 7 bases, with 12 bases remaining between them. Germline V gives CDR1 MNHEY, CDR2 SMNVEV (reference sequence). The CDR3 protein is CASSLGRGSNSPLHF. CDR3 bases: TGTGCCAGCAGTTTAGGGAGGGGTTCCAATTCACCCCTCCACTTT.

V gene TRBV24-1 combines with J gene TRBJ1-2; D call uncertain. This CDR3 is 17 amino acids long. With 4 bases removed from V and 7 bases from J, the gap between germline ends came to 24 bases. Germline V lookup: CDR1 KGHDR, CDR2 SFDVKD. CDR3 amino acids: CATSDSLLHRGVGGYTF. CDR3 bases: TGTGCCACCAGTGACAGCTTACTTCATCGGGGAGTGGGTGGCTACACCTTC.

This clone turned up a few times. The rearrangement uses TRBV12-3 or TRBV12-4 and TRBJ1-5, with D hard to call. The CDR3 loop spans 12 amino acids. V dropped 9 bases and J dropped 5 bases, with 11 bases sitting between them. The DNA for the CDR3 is TGTGCCAGTGGACTTACTTATCAGCCCCAGCATTTT. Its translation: CASGLTYQPQHF.

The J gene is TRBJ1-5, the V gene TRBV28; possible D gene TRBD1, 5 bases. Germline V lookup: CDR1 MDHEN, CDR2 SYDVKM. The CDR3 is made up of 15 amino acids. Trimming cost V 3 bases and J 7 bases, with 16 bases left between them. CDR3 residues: CASSFLRGRAQPQHF. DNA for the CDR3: TGTGCCAGCAGTTTTTTAAGGGGCAGGGCCCAGCCCCAGCATTTT.

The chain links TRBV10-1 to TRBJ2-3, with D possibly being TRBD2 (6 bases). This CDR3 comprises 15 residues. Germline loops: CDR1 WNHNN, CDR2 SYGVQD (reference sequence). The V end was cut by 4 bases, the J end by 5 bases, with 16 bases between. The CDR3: CASSGISSRGDTQYF. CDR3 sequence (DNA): TGCGCCAGCAGTGGGATTTCCTCGCGGGGAGATACGCAGTATTTT.

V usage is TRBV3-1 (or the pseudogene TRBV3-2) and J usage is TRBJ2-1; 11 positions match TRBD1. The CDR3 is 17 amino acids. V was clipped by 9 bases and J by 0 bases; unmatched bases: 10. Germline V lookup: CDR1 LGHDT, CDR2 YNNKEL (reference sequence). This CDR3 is CARPGQGVPYSYNEQFF. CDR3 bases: TGTGCCAGGCCGGGACAGGGGGTCCCCTACTCCTACAATGAGCAGTTCTTC.

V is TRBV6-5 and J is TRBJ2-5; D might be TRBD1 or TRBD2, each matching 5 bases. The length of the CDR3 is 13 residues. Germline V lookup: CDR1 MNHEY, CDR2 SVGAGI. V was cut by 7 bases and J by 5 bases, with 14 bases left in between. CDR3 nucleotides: TGTGCCAGCACGGGGCCCACTCCGGAGACCCAGTACTTC. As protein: CASTGPTPETQYF.

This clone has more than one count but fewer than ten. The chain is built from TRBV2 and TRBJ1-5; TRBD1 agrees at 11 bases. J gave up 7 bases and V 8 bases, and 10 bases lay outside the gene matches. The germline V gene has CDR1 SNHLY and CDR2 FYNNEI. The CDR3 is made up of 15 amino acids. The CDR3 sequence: CASRYEGTGGQPQHF. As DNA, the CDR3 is TGTGCCAGCCGTTACGAAGGGACAGGGGGACAGCCCCAGCATTTT.

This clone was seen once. Here the CDR3 reads CAGTHPLGGLTGELFF. The CDR3 bases are TGTGCCGGCACTCACCCCTTAGGAGGATTGACCGGGGAGCTGTTTTTT. The chain links TRBV5-8 to TRBJ2-2, with TRBD2 as a possible D gene (5 bases). V lost 10 bases, J lost 5 bases, and 24 bases lay in between. This CDR3 contains 16 residues. Germline-derived CDR1 and CDR2 are SGHTS and YDEGEE.

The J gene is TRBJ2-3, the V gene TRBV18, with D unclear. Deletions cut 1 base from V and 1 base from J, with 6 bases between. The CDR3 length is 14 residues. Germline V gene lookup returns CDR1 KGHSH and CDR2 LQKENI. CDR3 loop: CASSPLEGTDTQYF. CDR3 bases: TGTGCCAGCTCACCACTCGAGGGCACAGATACGCAGTATTTT.

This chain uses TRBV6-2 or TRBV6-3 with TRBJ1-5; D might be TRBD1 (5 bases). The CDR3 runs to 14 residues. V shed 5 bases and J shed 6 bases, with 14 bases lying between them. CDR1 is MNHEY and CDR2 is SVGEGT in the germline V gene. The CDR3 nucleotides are TGTGCCAGCAGTGGGACGCTGGGGGGTCAGCCCCAGCATTTT. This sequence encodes CASSGTLGGQPQHF.

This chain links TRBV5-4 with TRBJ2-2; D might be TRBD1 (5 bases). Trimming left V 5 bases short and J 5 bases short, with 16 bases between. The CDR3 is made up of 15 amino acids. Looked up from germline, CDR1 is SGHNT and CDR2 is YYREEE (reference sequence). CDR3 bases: TGTGCCAGCAGGGCGAGCCAGGGATCTACCGGGGAGCTGTTTTTT. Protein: CASRASQGSTGELFF.

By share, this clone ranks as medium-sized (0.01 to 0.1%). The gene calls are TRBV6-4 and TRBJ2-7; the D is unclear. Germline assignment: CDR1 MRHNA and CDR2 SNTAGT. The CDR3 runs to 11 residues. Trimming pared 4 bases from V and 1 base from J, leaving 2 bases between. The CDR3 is CASSVSYEQYV. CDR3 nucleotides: TGTGCCAGCAGTGTGTCCTACGAGCAGTACGTC.

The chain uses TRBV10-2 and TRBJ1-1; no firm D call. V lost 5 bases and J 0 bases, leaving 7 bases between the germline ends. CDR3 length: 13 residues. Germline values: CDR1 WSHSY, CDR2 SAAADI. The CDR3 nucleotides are TGCGCCAGCAGTCCCCAAGTGAACACTGAAGCTTTCTTT. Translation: CASSPQVNTEAFF.

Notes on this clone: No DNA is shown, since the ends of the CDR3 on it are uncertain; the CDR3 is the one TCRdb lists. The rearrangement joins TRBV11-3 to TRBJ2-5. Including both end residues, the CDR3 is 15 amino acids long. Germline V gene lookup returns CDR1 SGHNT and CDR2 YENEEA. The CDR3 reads CASSFGSGLGETQYF.

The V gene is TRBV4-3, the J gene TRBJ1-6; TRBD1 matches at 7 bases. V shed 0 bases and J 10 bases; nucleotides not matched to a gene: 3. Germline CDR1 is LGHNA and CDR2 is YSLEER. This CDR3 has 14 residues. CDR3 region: CASSQDQGGSPLHF. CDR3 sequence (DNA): TGCGCCAGCAGCCAAGATCAGGGGGGATCACCCCTCCACTTT.

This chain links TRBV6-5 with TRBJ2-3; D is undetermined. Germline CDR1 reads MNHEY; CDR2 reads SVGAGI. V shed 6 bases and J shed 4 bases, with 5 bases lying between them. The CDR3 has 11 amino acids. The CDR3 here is CASSGSDTQYF. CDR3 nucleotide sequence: TGTGCCAGCAGCGGGTCAGATACGCAGTATTTT.

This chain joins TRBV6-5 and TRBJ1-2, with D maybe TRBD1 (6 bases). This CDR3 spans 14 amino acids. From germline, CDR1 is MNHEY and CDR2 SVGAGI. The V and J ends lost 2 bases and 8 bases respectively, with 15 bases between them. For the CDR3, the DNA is TGTGCCAGCAGTTACGACGGGGGGCTAGGGGGCTACACCTTC. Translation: CASSYDGGLGGYTF.

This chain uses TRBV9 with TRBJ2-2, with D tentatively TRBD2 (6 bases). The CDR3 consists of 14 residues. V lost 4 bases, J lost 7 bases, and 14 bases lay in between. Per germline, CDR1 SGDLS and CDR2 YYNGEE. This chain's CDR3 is CASSPGPGDGELFF. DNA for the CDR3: TGTGCCAGCAGCCCGGGGCCGGGGGACGGGGAGCTGTTTTTT.

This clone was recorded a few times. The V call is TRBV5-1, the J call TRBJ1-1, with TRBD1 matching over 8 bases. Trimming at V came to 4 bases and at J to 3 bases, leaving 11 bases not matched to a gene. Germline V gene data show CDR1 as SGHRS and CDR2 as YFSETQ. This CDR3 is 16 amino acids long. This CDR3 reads CASSPGTGALDTEAFF. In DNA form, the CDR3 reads TGCGCCAGCAGCCCAGGGACAGGAGCCCTGGACACTGAAGCTTTCTTT. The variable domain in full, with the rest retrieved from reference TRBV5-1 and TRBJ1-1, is KAGVTQTPRYLIKTRGQQVTLSCSPISGHRSVSWYQQTPGQGLQFLFEYFSETQRNKGNFPGRFSGRQFSNSRSEMNVSTLELGDSALYLCASSPGTGALDTEAFFGQGTRLTVV.

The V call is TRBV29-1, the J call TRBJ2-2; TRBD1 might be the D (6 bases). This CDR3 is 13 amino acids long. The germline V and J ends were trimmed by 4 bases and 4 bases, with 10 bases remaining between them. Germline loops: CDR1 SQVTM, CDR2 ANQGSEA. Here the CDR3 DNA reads TGCAGCGTTGTACAGGGATCCACCGGGGAGCTGTTTTTT. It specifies CSVVQGSTGELFF.

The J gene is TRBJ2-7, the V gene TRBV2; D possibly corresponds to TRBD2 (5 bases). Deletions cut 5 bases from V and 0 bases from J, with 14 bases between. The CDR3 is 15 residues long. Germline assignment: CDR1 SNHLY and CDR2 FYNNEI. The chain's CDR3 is CASSRGWGSSYEQYV. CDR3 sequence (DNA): TGTGCCAGCAGTCGAGGGTGGGGAAGCTCCTACGAGCAGTACGTC.

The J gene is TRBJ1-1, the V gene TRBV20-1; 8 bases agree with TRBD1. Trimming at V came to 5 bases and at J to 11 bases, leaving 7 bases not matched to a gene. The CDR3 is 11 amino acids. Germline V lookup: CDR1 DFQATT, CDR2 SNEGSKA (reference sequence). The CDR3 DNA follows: TGCAGTGCTGGACAGCAGGGGGCGGCTTTCTTT. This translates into CSAGQQGAAFF.

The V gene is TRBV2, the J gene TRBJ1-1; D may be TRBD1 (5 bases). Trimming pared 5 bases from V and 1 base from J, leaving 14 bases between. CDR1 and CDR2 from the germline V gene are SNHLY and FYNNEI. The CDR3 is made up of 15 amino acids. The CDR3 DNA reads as TGTGCCAGCAGTTTAAGGGGCGTGGGGAACACTGAAGCTTTCTTT. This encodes CASSLRGVGNTEAFF.